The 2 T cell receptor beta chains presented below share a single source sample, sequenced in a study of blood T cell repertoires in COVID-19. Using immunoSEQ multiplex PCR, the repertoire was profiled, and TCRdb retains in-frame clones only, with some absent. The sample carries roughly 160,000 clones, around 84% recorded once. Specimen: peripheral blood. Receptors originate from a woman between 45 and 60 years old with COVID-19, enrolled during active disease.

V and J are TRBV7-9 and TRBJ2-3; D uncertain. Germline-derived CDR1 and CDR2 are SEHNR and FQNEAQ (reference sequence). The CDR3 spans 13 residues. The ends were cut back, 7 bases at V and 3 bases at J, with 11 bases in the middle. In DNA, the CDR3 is TGTGCCAGCACTGCGGTGGAGACAGATACGCAGTATTTT. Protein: CASTAVETDTQYF.

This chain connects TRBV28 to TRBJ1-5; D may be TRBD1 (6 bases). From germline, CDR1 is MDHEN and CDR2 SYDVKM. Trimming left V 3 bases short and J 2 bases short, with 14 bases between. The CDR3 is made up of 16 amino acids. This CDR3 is CASSFRGRGGNQPQHF. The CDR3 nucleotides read TGTGCCAGCAGTTTTCGGGGGCGGGGGGGCAATCAGCCCCAGCATTTT.